The rows below give T cell receptor beta chains drawn from one sample of a study of tumor-infiltrating lymphocytes in localized non-small cell lung cancer. This table comes from immunoSEQ multiplex PCR, and its TCRdb copy is limited to in-frame clones, with some not included. The table has 10,000 to 15,000 clones, around 80% seen once. Input material: lung tumor tissue. The source is a human donor with non-small cell lung cancer. The CDR3 runs from the conserved cysteine through the conserved F or W. Each record gives: V gene, D gene, J gene, clone size, CDR3 DNA, CDR3 protein. The D gene is left open where the match is weak. Part of the rows lack a size; the others show once, few, many or a class for expanded clones.

>TRBV5-4|TRBD1|TRBJ2-7|NA
TGTGCCAGCAGCTTGGTGGGGCAGGGGGCCTACGAGCAGTACTTC
CASSLVGQGAYEQYF
>TRBV7-9|NA|TRBJ1-1|NA
TGTGCCAGCAGCTTACAAGCGGGGAACACTGAAGCTTTCTTT
CASSLQAGNTEAFF
>TRBV4-3|NA|TRBJ1-3|NA
TGCGCCAGCAGCCAAGTCCTGGACATCTCTGGAAACACCATATATTTT
CASSQVLDISGNTIYF
>TRBV7-7|TRBD1|TRBJ2-1|NA
TGTGCCAGCAGTCCAGGGACAGGGACGTACAATGAGCAGTTCTTC
CASSPGTGTYNEQFF
>TRBV18|TRBD1|TRBJ1-2|NA
TGTGCCAGCTCACCATCGGACAGGGGAAATGGCTACACCTTC
CASSPSDRGNGYTF
>TRBV27|TRBD1|TRBJ2-2|NA
TGTGCCTCCAATCGACAGGGCCACGGGGAGCTGTTTTTT
CASNRQGHGELFF
>TRBV7-9|TRBD2|TRBJ2-7|NA
TGTGCCAGCAGCTCGGGGGGGGTAAACGAGCAGTACTTC
CASSSGGVNEQYF
>TRBV27|NA|TRBJ1-6|NA
TGTGCCAGCAGCACATTATTTGGGCAGGATAATTCACCCCTCCACTTT
CASSTLFGQDNSPLHF
>TRBV6-5|NA|TRBJ1-5|NA
TGTGCCAGCAGTTTTCTAGGGCAGCCCCAGCATTTT
CASSFLGQPQHF
>TRBV27|TRBD1|TRBJ1-5|NA
TGTGCCAGCAGTTTAAGGGGGCGGTGGTCGGATAGCAATCAGCCCCAGCATTTT
CASSLRGRWSDSNQPQHF
>TRBV4-3|NA|TRBJ1-1|NA
TGCGCCAGCAGCCAAGAACGCCGAGGGAGCGCTGAAGCTTTCTTT
CASSQERRGSAEAFF
>TRBV10-1|TRBD1|TRBJ1-1|medium-sized
TGCGCCAGCAGTGACGCGGGGGGAGACAGGGAGAACACTGAAGCTTTCTTT
CASSDAGGDRENTEAFF
>TRBV7-9|NA|TRBJ1-6|NA
TGTGCCAGCAGCTTGCGACAGCATAATTCACCCCTCCACTTT
CASSLRQHNSPLHF
>TRBV5-1|NA|TRBJ1-1|NA
TGCGCCAGCAGCTTGTCCGGACCGAACACTGAAGCTTTCTTT
CASSLSGPNTEAFF
>TRBV4-2|NA|TRBJ2-3|NA
TGTGCCAGCAGCCAAGATAGGGCCACAGATACGCAGTATTTT
CASSQDRATDTQYF
>TRBV19|NA|TRBJ2-5|NA
TGTGCCAGTAGTATTCGTGGACAGAAACAAGAGACCCAGTACTTC
CASSIRGQKQETQYF
>TRBV19|NA|TRBJ1-1|few
TGTGCCAGTAGTTCGCCCGGGGGGGACACTGAAGCTTTCTTT
CASSSPGGDTEAFF